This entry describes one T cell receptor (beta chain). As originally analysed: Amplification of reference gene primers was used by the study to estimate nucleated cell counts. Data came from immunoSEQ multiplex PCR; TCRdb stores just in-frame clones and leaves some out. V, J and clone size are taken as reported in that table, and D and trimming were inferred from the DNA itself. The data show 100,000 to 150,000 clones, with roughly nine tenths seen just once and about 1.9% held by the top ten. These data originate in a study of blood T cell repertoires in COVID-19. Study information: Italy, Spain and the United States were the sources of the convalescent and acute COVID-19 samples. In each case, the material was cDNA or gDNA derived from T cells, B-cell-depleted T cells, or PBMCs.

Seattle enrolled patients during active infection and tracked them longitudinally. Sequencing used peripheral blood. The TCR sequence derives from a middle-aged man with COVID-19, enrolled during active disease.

The DNA of the CDR3 is TGTGCCAGCAGCGTCGACACGACCAATCAGCCCCAGCATTTT. Translation gives CASSVDTTNQPQHF. J is TRBJ1-5 and V is TRBV11-2, with no clear D. Trimming took 5 bases from V and 3 from J, leaving 11 bases between them. The CDR3 sequence is 14 residues long. Per the germline V gene, CDR1 is SGHAT and CDR2 is FQNNGV.